The next 10 T cell receptor beta chains were all read from a single sample in a study of low-dose radiotherapy and immunotherapy resistance in tumors. First-strand cDNA used TRAV- and TRBV-specific primers, covering alpha and beta chains. Amplification, which lasted 20 to 25 PCR cycles, used a constant-region primer and V-primer adapter to amplify TCRs. TCRdb reprocessed the reads via MiXCR and lists one record per CDR3 protein. The data show about 39,000 distinct CDR3 sequences, less than 40% seen once. Time point described: before trial treatment. This sample comprised PBMCs, obtained before treatment. The receptors originated from a male donor with gallbladder cancer.

The chain combines TRBV2 with TRBJ1-6, with 8 nucleotides matching TRBD1. With 10 bases clipped from V and 7 bases from J, the junction kept 6 bases outside the gene matches. Germline CDR1 reads SNHLY; CDR2 reads FYNNEI. This CDR3 region has 13 residues. Here the CDR3 reads CAKEGQGNSPLHF. The CDR3 DNA is TGTGCCAAGGAAGGACAGGGAAATTCACCCCTCCACTTT.

This clonotype was seen ten or more times. The chain uses TRBV7-9 and TRBJ2-2; D is uncertain. The CDR3 is 15 amino acids. From germline, CDR1 is SEHNR and CDR2 FQNEAQ (reference sequence). V shed 2 bases and J shed 2 bases, with 9 bases lying between them. The CDR3 region has the DNA TGTGCCAGCAGCTTAATAGAGGCCAACACCGGGGAGCTGTTTTTT. As protein: CASSLIEANTGELFF.

This clonotype occurred many times. V and J are TRBV5-1 and TRBJ2-3; perhaps TRBD1 as D (6 bases). This CDR3 has 15 residues. Germline V gives CDR1 SGHRS, CDR2 YFSETQ. V was clipped by 0 bases and J by 4 bases, with 12 bases between them. CDR3 in DNA: TGCGCCAGCAGCTTGGTGTCCCCAGGGGCAGATACGCAGTATTTT. This translates into CASSLVSPGADTQYF.

This clonotype occurred many times. This CDR3 is CASSLVLGMGTEAFF. The DNA of the CDR3 is TGTGCCAGCAGCTTAGTGTTGGGGATGGGCACTGAAGCTTTCTTT. The V gene is TRBV7-8, the J gene TRBJ1-1; no clear D. Germline V gene sequence: CDR1 SGHVS, CDR2 FQNEAQ. The CDR3 runs to 15 residues. V dropped 1 base and J dropped 4 bases, with 13 bases sitting between them.

A note on this clonotype: This sequence is one base from a far larger clone and is likely a read error. This chain links TRBV12-3 or TRBV12-4 with TRBJ2-1; a possible D gene is TRBD1 (6 bases). Trimming took off 4 bases at V and 10 bases at J, with 17 bases between the two ends. This CDR3 region has 14 residues. The chain's CDR3 is CASSSTGKLYEQFF. Here the CDR3 DNA reads TGTGCCAGCAGTTCAACAGGGAAGCTCTACGAGCAGTTCTTC.

There are many counts of this clonotype. This chain joins TRBV6-5 and TRBJ1-2; the match to TRBD1 covers 10 bases. This CDR3 comprises 16 residues. CDR1 is MNHEY, CDR2 SVGAGI, per germline. V lost 2 bases to trimming and J lost 5 bases; unmatched junction nucleotides: 8. This CDR3 is CASSYVRTGGGYGYTF. The CDR3 DNA reads TGTGCCAGCAGTTACGTCCGGACAGGGGGAGGGTATGGCTACACCTTC.

In its sample, this clonotype was seen a few times. The J gene is TRBJ1-4, the V gene TRBV28; D ambiguous. The CDR3 contains 13 residues. CDR1 is MDHEN and CDR2 is SYDVKM in the germline V gene. Trimming left V 6 bases short and J 4 bases short, with 9 bases between. In DNA, the CDR3 is TGTGCCAGCAGGAGGGCCTATAATGAAAAACTGTTTTTT. Its protein is CASRRAYNEKLFF.

This clonotype was recorded many times. The genes are TRBV7-3 and TRBJ2-7; D is uncertain. Germline V CDR1 and CDR2: SGHTA, FQGTGA. Trimming pared 4 bases from V and 6 bases from J, leaving 10 bases between. The CDR3 has 12 residues. The CDR3 sequence: CASSSSWGEQYF. CDR3 coding DNA: TGTGCCAGCAGCTCTTCATGGGGCGAGCAGTACTTC.

The J gene is TRBJ2-1, the V gene TRBV6-8; D may be TRBD2 (5 bases). The CDR3 has 16 residues. Trimming took 5 bases from V and 0 from J, leaving 14 bases between them. The germline gives CDR1 MNHGY, CDR2 SAAAGT. CDR3 amino acids: CASSLLKRDSYNEQFF. In nucleotides, the CDR3 is TGTGCCAGCAGTCTACTCAAACGGGACTCCTACAATGAGCAGTTCTTC.

Points on this clonotype: This sequence is one base from a far larger clone and is likely a read error. J is TRBJ2-7 and V is TRBV5-1, with D possibly being TRBD2 (5 bases). Germline-derived CDR1 and CDR2 are SGHRS and YFSETQ. V was pared by 0 bases and J by 7 bases, with 17 bases between. The CDR3 extends over 15 amino acids. CDR3 amino acids: CASSLELGIPNEQYF. In DNA form, the CDR3 reads TGCGCCAGCAGCTTGGAACTAGGTATCCCTAATGAGCAGTACTTC.